This T cell receptor beta chain was observed in a study of shared clonotypes between healthy human individuals. Study-wide points: Roughly 5% of naive CD4 clonotypes were common to several donors. Relative to memory subsets, naive subsets generally showed larger estimated richness.

Notes on this clone: Its specificity is unknown.

Genomic DNA of each subset was evenly split across several immunoSEQ plates. Data came from immunoSEQ multiplex PCR; TCRdb stores just in-frame clones and leaves some out. The table has about a million clones, roughly 80% seen once. CDR3 length: 13 amino acids. CDR1 is MNHEY and CDR2 is SVGAGI in the germline V gene. The V and J ends lost 7 bases and 3 bases, in that order; junction bases with no gene match: 3. This rearrangement joins TRBV6-5 to TRBJ2-5; TRBD1 matches 9 bases. The sequence derives from a young man in good health. Sequenced: memory CD4+ T cells sorted from blood. As to subset: CD45RA-negative fraction. The CDR3 is CASTGTGKETQYF. CDR3 sequence (DNA): TGTGCCAGCACCGGGACAGGGAAAGAGACCCAGTACTTC.